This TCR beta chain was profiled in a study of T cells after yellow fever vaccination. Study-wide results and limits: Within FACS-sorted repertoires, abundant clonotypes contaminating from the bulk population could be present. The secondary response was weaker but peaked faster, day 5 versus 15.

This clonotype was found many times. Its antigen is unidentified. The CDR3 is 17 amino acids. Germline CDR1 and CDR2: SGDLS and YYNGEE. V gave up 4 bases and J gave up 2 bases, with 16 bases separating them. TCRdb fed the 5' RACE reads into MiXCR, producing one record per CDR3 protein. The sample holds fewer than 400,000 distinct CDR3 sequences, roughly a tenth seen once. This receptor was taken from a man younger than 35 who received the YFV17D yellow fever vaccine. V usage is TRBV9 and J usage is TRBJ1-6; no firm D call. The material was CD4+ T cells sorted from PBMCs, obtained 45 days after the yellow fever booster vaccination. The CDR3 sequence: CASSPDGTKAYNSPLHF. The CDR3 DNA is TGTGCCAGCAGCCCCGACGGCACGAAGGCCTATAATTCACCCCTCCACTTT.